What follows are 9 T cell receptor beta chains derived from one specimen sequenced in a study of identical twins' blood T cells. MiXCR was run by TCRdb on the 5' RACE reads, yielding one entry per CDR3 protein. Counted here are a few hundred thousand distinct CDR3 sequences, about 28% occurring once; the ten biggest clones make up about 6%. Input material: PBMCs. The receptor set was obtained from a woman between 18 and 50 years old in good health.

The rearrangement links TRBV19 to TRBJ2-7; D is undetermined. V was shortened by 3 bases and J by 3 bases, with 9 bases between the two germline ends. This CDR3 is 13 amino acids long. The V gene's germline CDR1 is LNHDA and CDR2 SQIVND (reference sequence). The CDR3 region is CASSMRLIYEQYF. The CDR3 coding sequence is TGTGCCAGTAGTATGAGACTCATCTACGAGCAGTACTTC.

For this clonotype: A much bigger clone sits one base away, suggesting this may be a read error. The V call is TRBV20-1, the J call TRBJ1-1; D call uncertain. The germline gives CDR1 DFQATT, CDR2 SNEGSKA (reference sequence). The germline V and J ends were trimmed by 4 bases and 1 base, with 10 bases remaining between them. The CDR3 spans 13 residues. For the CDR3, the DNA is TGCAGTGCTATCGGGGTGAGGAACACTGAAGCTTTCTTT. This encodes CSAIGVRNTEAFF.

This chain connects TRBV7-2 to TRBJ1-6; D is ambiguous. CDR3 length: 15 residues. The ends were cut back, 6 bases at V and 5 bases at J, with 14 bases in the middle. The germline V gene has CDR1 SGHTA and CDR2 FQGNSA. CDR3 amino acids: CASSPQPGDNSPLHF. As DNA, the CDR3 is TGTGCCAGCAGTCCACAGCCAGGAGATAATTCACCCCTCCACTTT.

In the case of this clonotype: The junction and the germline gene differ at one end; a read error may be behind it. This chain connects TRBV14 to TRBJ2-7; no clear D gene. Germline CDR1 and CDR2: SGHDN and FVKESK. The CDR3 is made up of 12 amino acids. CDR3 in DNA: TGTGCCAGCATCCAAGTGACCTACGAGCAGTACTTC. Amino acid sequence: CASIQVTYEQYF.

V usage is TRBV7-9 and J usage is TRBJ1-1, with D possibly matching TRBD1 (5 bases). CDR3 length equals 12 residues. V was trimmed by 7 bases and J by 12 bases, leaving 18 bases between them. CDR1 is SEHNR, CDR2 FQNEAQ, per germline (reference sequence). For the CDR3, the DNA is TGTGCCAGCATGATTCCCGGGGGGAGGTCTTTCTTT. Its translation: CASMIPGGRSFF.

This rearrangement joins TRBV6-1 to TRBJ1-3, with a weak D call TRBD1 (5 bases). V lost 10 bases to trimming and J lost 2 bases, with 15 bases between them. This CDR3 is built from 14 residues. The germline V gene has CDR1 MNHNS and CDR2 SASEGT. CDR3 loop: CAIDFGGAGNTIYF. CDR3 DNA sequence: TGTGCCATTGACTTTGGGGGAGCTGGAAACACCATATATTTT.

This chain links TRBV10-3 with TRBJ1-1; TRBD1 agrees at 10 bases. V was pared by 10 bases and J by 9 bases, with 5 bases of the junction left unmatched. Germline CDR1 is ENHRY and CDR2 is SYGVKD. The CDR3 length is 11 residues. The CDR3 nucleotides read TGTGCCACCTCCGACAGGGGGCAAGCTTTCTTT. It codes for CATSDRGQAFF.

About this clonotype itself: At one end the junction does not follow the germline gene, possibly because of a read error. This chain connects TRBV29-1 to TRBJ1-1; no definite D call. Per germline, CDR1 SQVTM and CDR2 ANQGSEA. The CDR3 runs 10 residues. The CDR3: CSGTDTEALF. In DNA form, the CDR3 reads TGCAGCGGTACAGATACTGAAGCTTTATTT.

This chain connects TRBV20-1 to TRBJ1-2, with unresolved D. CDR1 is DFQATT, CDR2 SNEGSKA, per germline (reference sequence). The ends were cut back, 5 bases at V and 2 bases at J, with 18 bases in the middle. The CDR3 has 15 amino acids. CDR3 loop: CSAFLTSRSNYGYTF. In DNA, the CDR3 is TGCAGTGCTTTCCTTACGTCCAGGAGCAACTATGGCTACACCTTC.